Below are 26 T cell receptor beta chains sequenced from a single sample in a study of CD8 T cells in ankylosing spondylitis (dated 2017 in TCRdb). Library preparation used 5' RACE. The reads were generated on an Illumina HiSeq 2500. TCRdb reworked the public reads: Q25 trimming with fastp, MiXCR clone assembly, productive beta chains retained. Entries that share a CDR3 protein sequence are merged under the most common genes and DNA. For this sample there are around 120,000 distinct CDR3 sequences; approximately 10% appear just once. The ten largest clonotypes hold approximately 3.5% of the sample. The sequenced sample was blood, either unsorted or a sorted T cell fraction (not recorded which). All receptors derive from a male donor with ankylosing spondylitis or in good health (not recorded which).

There are many counts of this clonotype. V is TRBV5-1 and J is TRBJ1-1; D gene ambiguous. From germline, CDR1 is SGHRS and CDR2 YFSETQ. The CDR3 is 14 residues long. The V end lost 5 bases, the J end lost 3 bases, and 14 bases lay between the germline ends. The CDR3 loop reads CASSIRGDHTEAFF. DNA of the CDR3: TGCGCCAGCAGTATCCGGGGAGACCACACTGAAGCTTTCTTT.

This clonotype was seen ten or more times. V and J are TRBV2 and TRBJ2-3; 11 bases map to TRBD2. The CDR3 sequence is 16 residues long. J lost 0 bases, V lost 8 bases, and 7 bases had no gene match. Germline V gene lookup returns CDR1 SNHLY and CDR2 FYNNEI. CDR3 loop: CASERLAGISTDTQYF. DNA of the CDR3: TGTGCCAGCGAAAGACTAGCGGGAATAAGCACAGATACGCAGTATTTT.

The sample holds many counts of this clonotype. DNA for the CDR3: TGTGCCAGCAGCTTAGATCTTGGCGGGAGCCGTCGGCGGCAGTACTTC. This sequence encodes CASSLDLGGSRRRQYF. V is TRBV11-2 and J is TRBJ2-7; 7 bases align to TRBD2. Germline CDR1 is SGHAT and CDR2 is FQNNGV. Trimming at V came to 0 bases and at J to 9 bases, leaving 14 bases not matched to a gene. This CDR3 has 16 amino acids.

In its sample, this clonotype was seen many times. This chain connects TRBV29-1 to TRBJ1-1; D remains unclear. V was pared by 4 bases and J by 6 bases, with 6 bases between. The germline gives CDR1 SQVTM, CDR2 ANQGSEA. The CDR3 covers 10 residues. The CDR3 DNA reads TGCAGCGTTGGGACCGCTGAAGCTTTCTTT. The encoded protein is CSVGTAEAFF.

The chain has TRBV28 and TRBJ1-4; the match to TRBD1 covers 7 bases. The germline CDR1 and CDR2 sequences are MDHEN and SYDVKM. V shed 6 bases and J 8 bases; nucleotides not matched to a gene: 6. The CDR3 sequence is 13 residues long. Here the CDR3 reads CASRHQGGEKLFF. As DNA, the CDR3 is TGTGCCAGCAGGCATCAGGGGGGGGAAAAACTGTTTTTT.

Many counts were recorded for this clonotype. This chain connects TRBV29-1 to TRBJ2-2, with TRBD2 matching 8 bases. Looked up from germline, CDR1 is SQVTM and CDR2 is ANQGSEA. The CDR3 totals 17 residues. V gave up 5 bases and J gave up 7 bases; unmatched junction bases: 18. The CDR3 DNA is TGCAGCGTTCCGCTGCGGGGGAGCGGGAGTTCGGGCGGGGAGCTGTTTTTT. This translates into CSVPLRGSGSSGGELFF.

This clonotype has at least ten counts. This chain links TRBV10-2 with TRBJ2-6; perhaps D is TRBD1 or TRBD2 (5 bases each). Germline V gene lookup returns CDR1 WSHSY and CDR2 SAAADI. CDR3 length equals 15 residues. Trimming removed 9 bases from V and 1 base from J, with 13 bases in between. The CDR3 region is CASGGVGSGANVLTF. In DNA, the CDR3 is TGCGCCAGTGGGGGAGTTGGTTCTGGGGCCAACGTCCTGACTTTC.

The J gene is TRBJ2-3, the V gene TRBV20-1, with 7 bases identical to TRBD1. The CDR3 has 16 amino acids. After removal of 3 bases from V and 6 bases from J, the junction contained 15 bases not matched to a gene. Germline-derived CDR1 and CDR2 are DFQATT and SNEGSKA (reference sequence). CDR3 coding DNA: TGCAGTGCTAGTAAGACAGGGTCAGGGGTTATTGATACGCAGTATTTT. Amino acid sequence: CSASKTGSGVIDTQYF.

This clonotype was picked up many times. The genes are TRBV25-1 and TRBJ2-6; no clear D. The V end was cut by 8 bases, the J end by 0 bases, with 11 bases between. Germline CDR1 reads MGHDK; CDR2 reads SYGVNS. This CDR3 is built from 15 residues. The CDR3 DNA reads as TGTGCCAGCCGTCCCGGAAACTCTGGGGCCAACGTCCTGACTTTC. Its protein product is CASRPGNSGANVLTF.

This clonotype was seen only a few times. V is TRBV20-1 and J is TRBJ2-7; TRBD1 or TRBD2 may be the D gene (5 bases each). The CDR3 consists of 14 residues. Deletions cut 5 bases from V and 5 bases from J, with 19 bases between. From germline, CDR1 is DFQATT and CDR2 SNEGSKA (reference sequence). For the CDR3, the DNA is TGCAGTGCTCGGTCCAGGGAGATTTTGCACGAGCAGTACTTC. This codes for CSARSREILHEQYF.

This clonotype turned up a few times. This chain connects TRBV19 to TRBJ1-2; no definite D call. Per the germline V gene, CDR1 is LNHDA and CDR2 is SQIVND (reference sequence). The CDR3 has 13 amino acids. V was trimmed by 6 bases and J by 3 bases, leaving 11 bases between them. In nucleotides, the CDR3 is TGTGCCAGTAGGAGGAACGAAGACTATGGCTACACCTTC. Its protein product is CASRRNEDYGYTF.

Many counts were recorded for this clonotype. The chain joins TRBV6-1 to TRBJ1-2; 9 bases are a match to TRBD1. Germline values: CDR1 MNHNS, CDR2 SASEGT. With 6 bases clipped from V and 1 base from J, the junction kept 6 bases outside the gene matches. The CDR3 has 15 amino acids. CDR3 sequence: CASRQQGAYNYGYTF. In nucleotides, the CDR3 is TGTGCCAGCAGGCAACAGGGGGCCTATAACTATGGCTACACCTTC.

The V gene is TRBV18, the J gene TRBJ2-7, with D possibly being TRBD2 (7 bases). This CDR3 contains 15 residues. The V and J ends lost 5 bases and 1 base respectively, with 15 bases between them. Germline values: CDR1 KGHSH, CDR2 LQKENI. In nucleotides, the CDR3 is TGTGCCAGCTCAAGAACGGGGGGCCCATCCTACGAGCAGTACTTC. Encoded protein: CASSRTGGPSYEQYF.

This clonotype turned up a few times. This chain links TRBV7-2 with TRBJ2-7, with D possibly TRBD1 on 6 matching bases. This CDR3 comprises 14 residues. V was cut by 2 bases and J by 4 bases, with 12 bases left in between. From germline, CDR1 is SGHTA and CDR2 FQGNSA. The CDR3 is CASSLIQGQYEQYF. CDR3 DNA: TGTGCCAGCAGCTTAATACAGGGACAATACGAGCAGTACTTC.

This clonotype was recorded a few times. The chain uses TRBV19 and TRBJ2-1, with 8 bases fitting TRBD2. The V and J ends lost 2 bases and 6 bases, in that order; junction bases with no gene match: 6. The CDR3 runs to 15 residues. The germline CDR1 and CDR2 sequences are LNHDA and SQIVND (reference sequence). The CDR3 sequence is CASSITAGVGNEQFF. The CDR3 nucleotides are TGTGCCAGTAGTATAACAGCGGGAGTCGGCAATGAGCAGTTCTTC.

This clonotype was recorded many times. The chain uses TRBV9 and TRBJ2-7, with 10 bases that match TRBD1. In germline, CDR1 is SGDLS, CDR2 YYNGEE. This CDR3 region has 15 residues. With V trimmed by 3 bases and J by 6 bases, 9 bases remained unmatched. The CDR3 DNA sequence: TGTGCCAGCAGCGGACAGAGACAGGGGGCTTTCGAGCAGTACTTC. Its translation: CASSGQRQGAFEQYF.

CDR3 protein: CASSGWDGTYEQYF. Here the CDR3 DNA reads TGTGCCAGCAGTGGATGGGACGGCACCTACGAGCAGTACTTC. The chain employs TRBV25-1 and TRBJ2-7, with D perhaps matching TRBD1 or TRBD2 (5 bases each). The length of the CDR3 is 14 residues. Between the trimmed V and J ends, which lost 4 bases and 2 bases, there was a span of 12 bases. CDR1 is MGHDK, CDR2 SYGVNS, per germline.

The chain is built from TRBV28 and TRBJ2-3; 10 nucleotides line up with TRBD1. V trimming: 4 bases; J trimming: 2 bases; junction bases outside the gene matches: 6. CDR1 is MDHEN, CDR2 SYDVKM, per germline. This CDR3 has 16 amino acids. CDR3 loop: CASSSGTGVYTDTQYF. Written as DNA, the CDR3 is TGTGCCAGCAGTTCCGGGACAGGGGTATACACAGATACGCAGTATTTT.

This clonotype has ten or more counts. The chain is built from TRBV20-1 and TRBJ1-2; D is possibly TRBD1 (5 bases). The V end lost 6 bases, the J end lost 6 bases, and 17 bases lay between the germline ends. Germline CDR1 reads DFQATT; CDR2 reads SNEGSKA (reference sequence). The CDR3 is made up of 13 amino acids. The CDR3 coding sequence is TGCAGTGCGGGGGTGCGGGGAGTAAATGGCTACACCTTC. It encodes CSAGVRGVNGYTF.

This clonotype was counted ten times or more. The chain couples TRBV29-1 to TRBJ2-1; perhaps TRBD1 as D (6 bases). The CDR3 is 14 amino acids. Germline assignment: CDR1 SQVTM and CDR2 ANQGSEA. The V end was cut by 0 bases, the J end by 3 bases, with 9 bases between. This chain's CDR3 is CSVEERTVYNEQFF. The CDR3 DNA is TGCAGCGTTGAAGAGCGGACAGTCTACAATGAGCAGTTCTTC.

V usage is TRBV20-1 and J usage is TRBJ1-1; D ambiguous. Trimming took 0 bases from V and 10 from J, leaving 18 bases between them. The germline CDR1 and CDR2 sequences are DFQATT and SNEGSKA (reference sequence). The CDR3 totals 14 residues. For the CDR3, the DNA is TGCAGTGCTAGAGATCAATCGGTATCAAGGCGAGCTTTCTTT. Amino acids: CSARDQSVSRRAFF.

This clonotype was observed at least ten times. The chain joins TRBV7-2 to TRBJ2-7; 9 positions match TRBD1. Germline trimming cut 6 bases from V and 7 bases from J; bases unmatched to any gene: 10. The CDR3 has 14 residues. CDR1 is SGHTA, CDR2 FQGNSA, per germline. CDR3 in amino acids: CASSNGQGYWEQYF. The CDR3 nucleotides read TGTGCCAGCAGTAACGGACAGGGGTACTGGGAGCAGTACTTC.

This clonotype was counted many times. The chain couples TRBV7-2 to TRBJ2-5; possibly TRBD2 for D (5 bases). Per the germline V gene, CDR1 is SGHTA and CDR2 is FQGNSA. Trimming cost V 4 bases and J 4 bases, with 10 bases left between them. The CDR3 has 13 residues. The CDR3 DNA follows: TGTGCCAGCAGCTCCGGGGTTGGAGAGACCCAGTACTTC. It yields the protein CASSSGVGETQYF.

This clonotype showed up many times. The V call is TRBV29-1, the J call TRBJ2-1; 15 nucleotides match TRBD2. The junction had 8 bases not matched to a gene; V was cut back by 7 bases and J by 7 bases. The germline CDR1 and CDR2 sequences are SQVTM and ANQGSEA. There are 15 residues in the CDR3. The CDR3 DNA is TGCAGCGCAAAAACCGGGACTAGCGGGAGGAATGAGCAGTTCTTC. Its protein is CSAKTGTSGRNEQFF.

This clonotype was seen a few times. J is TRBJ1-1 and V is TRBV28, with D uncertain. V was clipped by 8 bases and J by 0 bases, with 10 bases between them. Germline values: CDR1 MDHEN, CDR2 SYDVKM. The CDR3 has 13 amino acids. Here the CDR3 reads CASVGIMNTEAFF. The CDR3 DNA is TGTGCCAGCGTCGGAATAATGAACACTGAAGCTTTCTTT.

Many counts were recorded for this clonotype. The chain recombines TRBV20-1 with TRBJ1-6; no reliable D call. Trimming left V 3 bases short and J 7 bases short, with 13 bases between. The CDR3 has 14 residues. The germline V gene encodes CDR1 DFQATT and CDR2 SNEGSKA (reference sequence). The CDR3 DNA sequence: TGCAGTGCTAGTCCTGAAGGGATGAATTCACCCCTCCACTTT. It codes for CSASPEGMNSPLHF.